This TCR beta chain derives from a study of somatic mutations in cytotoxic T cells in rheumatoid arthritis. Study-wide background: Certain T-cell populations stained with V beta antibodies were FACS-sorted to nearly 100% purity, and V beta1+ cells were TCRB-sequenced. Points from the study as a whole: TRBV07 showed slight underrepresentation in rheumatoid arthritis patients, unadjusted for multiple comparisons.

This CDR3 region has 12 residues. Germline loops: CDR1 MNHEY, CDR2 SMNVEV (reference sequence). V was pared by 6 bases and J by 6 bases, with 9 bases between. Comment on this clone: Its antigen remains unknown. Other DNA sequences of this sample code for an identical CDR3.

Flow cytometry served to check the purity of CD4+ and CD8+ cells, which were isolated by positive magnetic bead selection. Profiled with immunoSEQ multiplex PCR; TCRdb holds only in-frame clones, not every one. The profile covers around 24,000 clones, with about four fifths appearing a single time and around 5.1% taken by the ten largest. This chain links TRBV27 with TRBJ2-1; D gene unclear. The origin of this receptor is a man aged 45-65 years in good health. The sequenced material came from CD8+ T cells sorted from blood. CDR3 DNA: TGTGCCAGCAGCCTTATTGGCAATGAGCAGTTCTTC. It codes for CASSLIGNEQFF.